This entry lists 16 T cell receptor beta chains sequenced from one sample in a study of control samples from healthy donors and cancer patients. Assay: immunoSEQ multiplex PCR; the TCRdb copy retains only in-frame clones and omits some. The sample records some 97,000 clones, roughly 87% being singletons. Sequencing was carried out using blood. These receptor sequences come from a woman between 45 and 65 years old in good health.

This chain uses TRBV11-2 with TRBJ2-1, with 11 positions matching TRBD2. V lost 4 bases and J lost 9; bases outside the gene matches: 5. From germline, CDR1 is SGHAT and CDR2 FQNNGV. The CDR3 extends over 14 amino acids. The CDR3: CASSWGLAVGEQFF. In nucleotides, the CDR3 is TGTGCCAGCAGCTGGGGACTAGCGGTTGGTGAGCAGTTCTTC.

The chain uses TRBV9 and TRBJ2-1, with D possibly being TRBD2 (5 bases). The CDR3 has 15 amino acids. Germline loops: CDR1 SGDLS, CDR2 YYNGEE. Between the trimmed V and J ends, which lost 0 bases and 3 bases, there was a span of 10 bases. The CDR3 spells CASSVEGLRYNEQFF. The CDR3 DNA reads as TGTGCCAGCAGCGTAGAAGGACTCCGCTACAATGAGCAGTTCTTC.

V is TRBV12-3 or TRBV12-4 and J is TRBJ1-2; D gene uncertain. This CDR3 region has 12 residues. Trimming pared 8 bases from V and 2 bases from J, leaving 9 bases between. CDR3: CASWARNYGYTF. The CDR3 DNA reads TGTGCCAGCTGGGCCAGAAACTATGGCTACACCTTC.

This CDR3 reads CASSLERPRTEQETQYF. The CDR3 nucleotides read TGTGCCAGCAGCTTAGAGAGACCAAGGACAGAACAAGAGACCCAGTACTTC. The chain joins TRBV7-8 to TRBJ2-5, with D possibly being TRBD1 (6 bases). Trimming shortened V by 1 base and J by 2 bases, and 17 bases separated the two germline ends. CDR3 length equals 17 residues. In germline, CDR1 is SGHVS, CDR2 FQNEAQ.

The genes are TRBV6-5 and TRBJ1-1; maybe TRBD1 (5 bases). Germline values: CDR1 MNHEY, CDR2 SVGAGI. The CDR3 is 12 amino acids. Trimming removed 11 bases from V and 4 bases from J, with 14 bases in between. The chain's CDR3 is CAARGWVTEAFF. CDR3 coding DNA: TGTGCCGCCCGGGGGTGGGTCACTGAAGCTTTCTTT.

V is TRBV18 and J is TRBJ2-3; TRBD2 matches at 7 bases. Per the germline V gene, CDR1 is KGHSH and CDR2 is LQKENI. The CDR3 consists of 16 residues. The V gene end was trimmed by 6 bases and the J gene end by 0 bases; junction bases not matched to a gene: 9. CDR3 sequence: CASSSSLAASTDTQYF. The CDR3 bases are TGTGCCAGCTCGTCTTCCCTAGCGGCTAGCACAGATACGCAGTATTTT.

The rearrangement links TRBV5-6 to TRBJ2-4; 7 nucleotides align to TRBD1. CDR3 length: 14 residues. The V segment lost 6 bases and the J segment 7 bases; nucleotides outside the gene matches: 10. From germline, CDR1 is SGHDT and CDR2 YYEEEE. As DNA, the CDR3 is TGTGCCAGCACCTCCGGGACAGCGGTTAACATTCAGTACTTC. Protein: CASTSGTAVNIQYF.

The genes are TRBV6-4 and TRBJ1-6; the D is unclear. CDR1 is MRHNA and CDR2 is SNTAGT in the germline V gene. V lost 5 bases and J lost 7, with 12 bases in between. The CDR3 contains 14 residues. CDR3 loop: CASSRALVNSPLHF. The CDR3 DNA sequence: TGTGCCAGCAGTAGGGCCCTGGTCAATTCACCCCTCCACTTT.

This chain connects TRBV7-2 to TRBJ1-3; no clear D. This CDR3 is built from 12 residues. The V and J ends lost 3 bases and 3 bases respectively, with 3 bases between them. Germline CDR1 reads SGHTA; CDR2 reads FQGNSA. This CDR3 is CASSFSGNTIYF. The CDR3 nucleotides read TGTGCCAGCAGCTTCAGTGGAAACACCATATATTTT.

This chain uses TRBV5-1 with TRBJ2-3; tentatively, D is TRBD2 (6 bases). Germline CDR1 SGHRS, CDR2 YFSETQ. The CDR3 spans 15 residues. V lost 0 bases to trimming and J lost 5 bases, with 13 bases between them. CDR3: CASSLGRGELDTQYF. CDR3 nucleotide sequence: TGCGCCAGCAGCTTGGGGAGGGGCGAGTTAGATACGCAGTATTTT.

This chain links TRBV6-2 or TRBV6-3 with TRBJ2-7; D perhaps matches TRBD1 (6 bases). V was pared by 5 bases and J by 4 bases, with 12 bases between. This CDR3 spans 13 amino acids. In germline, CDR1 is MNHEY, CDR2 SVGEGT. The CDR3, as DNA: TGTGCCAGCAGTGAGGGACACCCTTACGAGCAGTACGTC. Residues: CASSEGHPYEQYV.

The V gene is TRBV6-1, the J gene TRBJ2-7; D is perhaps TRBD1 (5 bases). This CDR3 region has 14 residues. V lost 2 bases to trimming and J lost 3 bases, with 11 bases between them. Looked up from germline, CDR1 is MNHNS and CDR2 is SASEGT. In nucleotides, the CDR3 is TGTGCCAGCAGTGAATTTGGGGCAGACTACGAGCAGTACTTC. The encoded protein is CASSEFGADYEQYF.

The chain employs TRBV7-3 and TRBJ2-1; TRBD2 matches at 10 bases. Trimming cost V 3 bases and J 7 bases; bases outside gene matches: 6. The germline gives CDR1 SGHTA, CDR2 FQGTGA. The CDR3 consists of 15 residues. The DNA for the CDR3 is TGTGCCAGCAGCTTCTCGGGTAGCGGGAGGAATGAGCAGTTCTTC. This gives the protein CASSFSGSGRNEQFF. Looking up the rest from reference TRBV7-3 and TRBJ2-1 gives the full variable domain: GAGVSQTPSNKVTEKGKYVELRCDPISGHTALYWYRQSLGQGPEFLIYFQGTGAADDSGLPNDRFFAVRPEGSVSTLKIQRTERGDSAVYLCASSFSGSGRNEQFFGPGTRLTVL.

The chain links TRBV19 to TRBJ2-2; D possibly corresponds to TRBD2 (6 bases). Trimming removed 6 bases at V and 4 bases at J, with 15 bases between. From germline, CDR1 is LNHDA and CDR2 SQIVND (reference sequence). The CDR3 runs 15 residues. For the CDR3, the DNA is TGTGCCAGTAGAACATCGCTGGGGGGCACCGGGGAGCTGTTTTTT. It codes for CASRTSLGGTGELFF.

This rearrangement joins TRBV18 to TRBJ2-6; TRBD1 agrees at 12 bases. V shed 3 bases and J 0 bases; nucleotides not matched to a gene: 0. This CDR3 has 17 residues. Germline loops: CDR1 KGHSH, CDR2 LQKENI. The CDR3 is CASSPGQGASGANVLTF. As DNA, the CDR3 is TGTGCCAGCTCACCGGGACAGGGGGCCTCTGGGGCCAACGTCCTGACTTTC.

The chain recombines TRBV6-5 with TRBJ2-5; no reliable D call. Between the trimmed V and J ends, which lost 5 bases and 5 bases, there was a span of 3 bases. CDR3 length equals 10 residues. Germline V gives CDR1 MNHEY, CDR2 SVGAGI. This chain's CDR3 is CASSTETQYF. The CDR3 region has the DNA TGTGCCAGCAGTACGGAGACCCAGTACTTC.